Sequencing of this T cell receptor beta chain was carried out in a study of OX40 agonist ivuxolimab in advanced cancers. Findings and limits, study-wide: At doses 0.1 to 3.0 mg/kg, CD4+ and CD8+ clones expanded. In the 0.1-3.0 mg/kg groups, partial responders showed among the lowest expansion. Normalized T-cell clonal expansion was also low in a subset of nonresponders.

In regard to this clone: Antigen specificity is unknown.

The protocol was immunoSEQ multiplex PCR, while the TCRdb copy is restricted to in-frame clones and leaves out a portion. Here the sample spans about 69,000 clones, just over 90% being singletons. Trimming pared 5 bases from V and 4 bases from J, leaving 15 bases between. The CDR3 sequence is 15 residues long. The V gene's germline CDR1 is SEHNR and CDR2 FQNEAQ (reference sequence). The sequence was obtained from an adult with an advanced solid tumor such as melanoma, head and neck, liver or kidney cancer. The chain has TRBV7-9 and TRBJ1-5, with D perhaps TRBD1 (5 bases). Sequenced here: CD4+ or CD8+ T cells sorted from blood, sampled in a trial of the OX40 agonist ivuxolimab. In DNA form, the CDR3 reads TGTGCCAGCAGCCCCCCGGGAGGGACGAATCAGCCCCAGCATTTT. Residues: CASSPPGGTNQPQHF.